The following is a T cell receptor beta chain sequence with its context. Taking its sample share into account, this clonotype is medium-sized (0.01 to 0.1%). Its antigen target is currently unknown. No base qualities exist here, and no much larger clone lies one base off it. This record belongs to a study of T-cell reconstitution after alpha-beta-depleted transplantation in children (dated by TCRdb to 2016 to 2017). The study in broad terms: The study quantitatively tracked T-cell immune reconstitution after TCRalphabeta/CD19-depleted allogeneic hematopoietic cell transplantation in children using TCR repertoire profiling. Overall results and qualifications from the work: In some patients, high TCRbeta diversity at day 60 was attributed to recipient T cells and intrathymic progenitors that had survived conditioning. Over subsequent months, a decline in hyperexpanded clone frequencies was noted, and after one year, T-cell counts and TCRbeta diversity were mostly ascribed to newly produced T cells. The apparently early alphabetaT-cell count recovery about two months after transplant was reportedly dependent on only several hundred rapidly expanded clones derived from non-depleted graft cells.

Libraries were prepared through PCR. The sample was run on an Illumina HiSeq 2500. To normalize quantification of the TCRbeta repertoire, the TCR libraries were built with molecular barcoding that relied on unique molecular identifiers. The raw public reads went through TCRdb reprocessing: fastp at Q25, MiXCR clone calling, in-frame beta chains kept. Rows merge per CDR3 protein into single entries with the most common DNA and genes. The sample has 6,500 to 10,000 distinct CDR3 sequences on record, around 30% of them singletons. The leading ten clones occupy 2% to 2.5% of the sample. Via the germline V gene, CDR1 is MNHEY and CDR2 SVGAGI. The CDR3 contains 14 residues, cysteine and phenylalanine counted. The entry retains the CDR3 DNA only, 42 bases that are in frame from base 1. V is cut by 6 bases and J by 6 bases, and the space between the germline ends is 12 bases. The time point label for this specimen denotes: day 60 (about 2 months) after transplantation. According to the study, the label for this sample's treatment or condition signals: allogeneic hematopoietic cell transplantation with graft depleted of TCRalphabeta T cells and CD19 B cells. The children who served as transplant recipients had been given grafts of TCRalphabeta/CD19-depleted allogeneic hematopoietic cells.

The chain couples TRBV6-5 to TRBJ1-6; no D gene call is confident. The receptor's source is a boy in the first two years of life who had a stem cell transplant for SCID, so the T cells may come from the graft donor. The sequencing here drew on peripheral blood, taken 60 days after TCRalphabeta/CD19-depleted stem cell transplant. The CDR3: CASSIVLSNSPLHF. Read as DNA, the sequence is TGTGCCAGCAGCATCGTATTATCTAATTCACCCCTCCACTTT.